There are many counts of the clone carrying this T cell receptor beta chain. This record belongs to a study of response to subunit inactivated influenza vaccine. V was clipped by 3 bases and J by 7 bases; unmatched bases: 5. The germline CDR1 and CDR2 sequences are SGHRS and YFSETQ. This CDR3 contains 13 residues. In TCRdb, the RT-PCR reads were re-called with MiXCR into one record per CDR3 protein. The sample yields approximately 500,000 distinct CDR3 sequences, approximately 22% seen once. This sample was shared with a second study, whose subject was T cells expressing NK-cell markers. From that paper: Synthesis of TCR beta cDNA relied on 5'RACE template switching carrying UMIs. The TCR beta repertoires originated in sorted CD3+CD56+NKG2C+, CD3+CD56+NKG2C- and CD3+CD56-NKG2C+ T cells. In several donors, dominant NKG2C+ clonotypes were about 1.0-7.0% of CD8+ T cells. It was still unclear whether expanded NKG2C+ T cell clones were HCMV specific.

J is TRBJ2-5 and V is TRBV5-1; 8 positions match TRBD2. This material consisted of CD4+ T cells sorted from PBMCs, taken 11 to 12 days after vaccination. The sequence was obtained from a man over 45 who received an inactivated influenza vaccine. CDR3 sequence reads: CASSSGLDGTQYF. CDR3 sequence (DNA): TGCGCCAGCAGCTCGGGACTAGATGGGACCCAGTACTTC.